This TCR beta chain comes out of a study of T-cell memory formation after mild COVID-19. Study-level background: Most TCR clusters belonged to a single donor.

A 5'RACE reaction primed in the constant segment made cDNA libraries of TCR alpha and TCR beta, and these carried sample barcodes and UMIs. TCRdb recomputed calls from the 5' RACE reads with MiXCR, one row per CDR3 protein. The top ten clones hold 22% of a sample with 250,000 to 300,000 distinct CDR3 sequences, around 15% of them seen once. Study results and limitations: The study detected some responding clones in pre-infection memory, suggesting cross-reactive memory joined.

This CDR3 region has 16 residues. CDR1 is MNHNY, CDR2 SVGAGI, per germline (reference sequence). V was clipped by 5 bases and J by 0 bases; unmatched bases: 5. With regard to this clonotype: No antigen is known for it.

This sequence was found in a man aged 18 to 29 who had mild COVID-19 (a few samples of this study predate the infection). Cell type and time point are not known. What was sequenced was PBMCs or a T cell subset sorted from them (not recorded which). The rearrangement joins TRBV6-6 to TRBJ2-5; 11 bases agree with TRBD2. The CDR3 protein is CASSPRLAGYQETQYF. The CDR3 coding sequence is TGTGCCAGCAGTCCCAGACTAGCGGGGTACCAAGAGACCCAGTACTTC.